The text below deals with one TCR beta chain. Antigen unknown. This entry comes from a study of CXCR3-negative and CXCR3-positive naive CD8 T cells. General observations from the study: Comparison of naive cells showed more hydrophobic TRB CDR3s in CXCR3-positive than in CXCR3-negative naive cells. Partial loss of CXCR3 expression followed cryopreservation; most assays used fresh PBMCs.

UMI labels and 5' RACE were used to prepare the TRB cDNA libraries. TCRdb re-called the 5' RACE reads and shows each CDR3 protein once, DNA omitted. Its table lists tens of thousands of distinct CDR3 sequences. This CDR3 has 13 amino acids. The germline V gene encodes CDR1 ENHRY and CDR2 SYGVKD. The TCR was taken from a human donor in good health. Some clones in this sample may be carry-over from other donors' samples. This chain connects TRBV10-3 to TRBJ2-1; the TRBD2 assignment by TCRdb is unverifiable without DNA. Source material: naive CXCR3- CD8+ T cells from blood. Noted subset: CD45RO-CCR7+CD27+CD95- naive CD8+ T cells lacking CXCR3 (TNR3-). The CDR3 sequence: CASSYGLPNEQFF.